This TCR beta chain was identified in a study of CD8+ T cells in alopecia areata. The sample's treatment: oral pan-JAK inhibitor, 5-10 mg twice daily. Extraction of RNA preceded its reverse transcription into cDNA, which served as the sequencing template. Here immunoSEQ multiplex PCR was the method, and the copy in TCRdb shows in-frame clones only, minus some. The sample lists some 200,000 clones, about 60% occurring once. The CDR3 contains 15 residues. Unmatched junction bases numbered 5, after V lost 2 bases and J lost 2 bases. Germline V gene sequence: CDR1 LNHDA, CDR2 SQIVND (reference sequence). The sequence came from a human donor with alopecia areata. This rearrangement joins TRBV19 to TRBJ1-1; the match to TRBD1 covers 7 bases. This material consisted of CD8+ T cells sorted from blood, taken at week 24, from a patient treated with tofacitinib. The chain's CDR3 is CASSITRGLNTEAFF. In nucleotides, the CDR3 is TGTGCCAGTAGTATAACAAGGGGGCTAAACACTGAAGCTTTCTTT.